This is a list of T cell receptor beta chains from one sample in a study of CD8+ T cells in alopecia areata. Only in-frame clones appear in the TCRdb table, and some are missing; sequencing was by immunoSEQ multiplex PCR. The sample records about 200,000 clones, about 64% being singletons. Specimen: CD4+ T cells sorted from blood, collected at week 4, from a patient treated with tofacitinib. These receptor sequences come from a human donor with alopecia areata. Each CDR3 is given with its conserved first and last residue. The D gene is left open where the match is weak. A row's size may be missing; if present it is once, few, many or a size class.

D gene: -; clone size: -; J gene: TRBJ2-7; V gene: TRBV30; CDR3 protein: CAWSEAYYEQYF; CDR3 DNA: TGTGCCTGGAGTGAGGCCTACTACGAGCAGTACTTC
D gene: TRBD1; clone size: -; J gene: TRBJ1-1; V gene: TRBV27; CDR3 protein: CASSNRGIANTEAFF; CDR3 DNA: TGTGCCAGCAGCAACAGGGGGATAGCGAACACTGAAGCTTTCTTT
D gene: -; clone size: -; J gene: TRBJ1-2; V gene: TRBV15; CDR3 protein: CATSPGGGLGGYTF; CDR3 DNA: TGTGCCACCAGCCCAGGCGGGGGGCTCGGTGGCTACACCTTC
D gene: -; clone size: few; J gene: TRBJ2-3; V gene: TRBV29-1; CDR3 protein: CSVEEAPGNTQYF; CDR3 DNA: TGCAGCGTTGAAGAGGCCCCGGGGAATACGCAGTATTTT
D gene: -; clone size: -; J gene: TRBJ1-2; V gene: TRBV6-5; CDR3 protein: CASSYSFGDYGYTF; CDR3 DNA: TGTGCCAGCAGTTACTCGTTCGGAGACTATGGCTACACCTTC
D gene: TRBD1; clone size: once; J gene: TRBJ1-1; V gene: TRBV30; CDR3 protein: CAWSQGDPRSNTEAFF; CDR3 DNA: TGTGCCTGGAGCCAGGGGGACCCGAGATCGAACACTGAAGCTTTCTTT
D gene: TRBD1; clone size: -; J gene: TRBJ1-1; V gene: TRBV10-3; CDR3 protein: CAIRSTGTGGRTEAFF; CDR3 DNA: TGTGCCATCAGGAGTACCGGGACAGGGGGCCGAACTGAAGCTTTCTTT
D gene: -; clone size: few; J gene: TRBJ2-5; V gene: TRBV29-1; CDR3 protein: CSVVRVTQETQYF; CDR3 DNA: TGCAGCGTTGTCAGGGTGACCCAAGAGACCCAGTACTTC
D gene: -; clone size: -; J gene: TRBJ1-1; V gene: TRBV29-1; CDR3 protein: CSVVPRVGTEAFF; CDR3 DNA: TGCAGCGTTGTACCACGGGTCGGCACTGAAGCTTTCTTT
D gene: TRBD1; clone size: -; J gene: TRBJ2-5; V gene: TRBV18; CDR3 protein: CASSSAGTGYQETQYF; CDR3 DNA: TGTGCCAGCTCATCCGCCGGGACAGGATATCAAGAGACCCAGTACTTC
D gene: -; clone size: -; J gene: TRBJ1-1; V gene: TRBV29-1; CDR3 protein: CSGGYLRTEAFF; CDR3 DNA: TGCAGCGGTGGGTACCTGCGAACTGAAGCTTTCTTT
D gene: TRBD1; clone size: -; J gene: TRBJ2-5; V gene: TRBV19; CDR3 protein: CASSQGAPPETQYF; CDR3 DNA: TGTGCCAGTAGCCAGGGGGCGCCCCCCGAGACCCAGTACTTC
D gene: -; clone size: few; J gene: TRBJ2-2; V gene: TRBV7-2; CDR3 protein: CASSSRATGELFF; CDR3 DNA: TGTGCCAGCAGCTCTCGAGCCACCGGGGAGCTGTTTTTT
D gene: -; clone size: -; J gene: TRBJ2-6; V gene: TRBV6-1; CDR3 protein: CASTSRGGANVLTF; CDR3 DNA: TGTGCCAGCACCTCCCGGGGTGGGGCCAACGTCCTGACTTTC
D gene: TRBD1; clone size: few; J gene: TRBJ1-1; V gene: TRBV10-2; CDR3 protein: CASSDRGQGNLEAFF; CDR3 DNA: TGCGCCAGCAGTGATAGGGGACAGGGAAACCTTGAAGCTTTCTTT
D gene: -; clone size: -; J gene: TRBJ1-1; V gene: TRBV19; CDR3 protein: CASSMLGNTEAFF; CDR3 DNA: TGTGCCAGTAGTATGTTGGGGAACACTGAAGCTTTCTTT
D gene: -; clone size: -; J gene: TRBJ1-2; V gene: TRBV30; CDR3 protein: CAWSVRNGYTF; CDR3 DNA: TGTGCCTGGAGTGTCAGGAATGGCTACACCTTC
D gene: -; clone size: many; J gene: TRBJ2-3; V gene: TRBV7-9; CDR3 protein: CASRLALFMADTQYF; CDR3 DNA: TGTGCCAGCAGACTAGCTTTATTTATGGCGGATACGCAGTATTTT
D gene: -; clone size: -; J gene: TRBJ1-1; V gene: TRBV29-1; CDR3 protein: CSVGYDTEAFF; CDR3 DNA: TGCAGCGTTGGTTATGACACTGAAGCTTTCTTT
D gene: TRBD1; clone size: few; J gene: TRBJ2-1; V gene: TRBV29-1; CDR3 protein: CSVEDRWLTGDKEQFF; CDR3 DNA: TGCAGCGTTGAAGATCGTTGGTTGACAGGGGATAAGGAGCAGTTCTTC